A selection of T cell receptor beta chains follows, all from one sample in a study of shared clonotypes between healthy human individuals. Assay used: immunoSEQ multiplex PCR; TCRdb lists only in-frame clones, some missing. The sample includes about 2,200,000 clones, approximately 94% of them seen just once. Sequencing was performed on naive CD8+ T cells from PBMCs. These receptors were taken from a man aged 18 to 29 in good health. Some clones in this sample may be carry-over from other donors' samples. Each CDR3 is given with its conserved first and last residue. The D gene is left open where the match is weak. Size tells how often a clone was seen (once, few, many) or the class of an expanded clone, and some rows leave it out.

J gene | clone size | D gene | V gene | CDR3 DNA | CDR3 protein
TRBJ2-7 | - | - | TRBV27 | TGTGCCAGCAGCCCCCGGACCCCCGCCTACGAGCAGTACTTC | CASSPRTPAYEQYF
TRBJ2-7 | - | TRBD2 | TRBV7-9 | TGTGCCAGCAGCTTCCAGACTAGCGGCCCCTACGAGCAGTACTTC | CASSFQTSGPYEQYF
TRBJ2-5 | - | TRBD2 | TRBV7-2 | TGTGCCAGCAGCCCCTGGACTAGCGGGAGCCAAGAGACCCAGTACTTC | CASSPWTSGSQETQYF
TRBJ1-2 | - | - | TRBV28 | TGTGCCAGCAGCCCGCCGTATTCGGGGGCCTATGGCTACACCTTC | CASSPPYSGAYGYTF
TRBJ1-1 | - | - | TRBV11-2 | TGTGCCAGCAGCTTACAGGTCTTGAACACTGAAGCTTTCTTT | CASSLQVLNTEAFF
TRBJ1-2 | - | - | TRBV29-1 | TGCAGCGTCGCTGACAGGTTAGAAGGCTACACCTTC | CSVADRLEGYTF
TRBJ2-7 | once | - | TRBV6-5 | TGTGCCAGCAGTGCGGTGCAGGGGAGGTACGAGCAGTACTTC | CASSAVQGRYEQYF
TRBJ2-7 | - | - | TRBV28 | TGTGCCAGCAGTTGGGACACCGCTACCTACGAGCAGTACTTC | CASSWDTATYEQYF
TRBJ2-7 | - | - | TRBV4-1 | TGCGCCAGCAGCCAAGCCTCCCGGAGCACCTACGAGCAGTACTTC | CASSQASRSTYEQYF
TRBJ2-7 | - | - | TRBV4-1 | TGCGCCAGCAGCCACGCCTCGGGCGAGCAGTACTTC | CASSHASGEQYF
TRBJ2-7 | - | - | TRBV29-1 | TGCAGCGTTGGGGGCAGAGACTACGAGCAGTACTTC | CSVGGRDYEQYF
TRBJ2-1 | - | - | TRBV7-6 | TGTGCCAGCAGTGGGATAGGGCCAAATCACAATGAGCAGTTCTTC | CASSGIGPNHNEQFF
TRBJ1-1 | - | - | TRBV27 | TGTGCCAGCAGCTCTTTGCGGGGGAACACTGAAGCTTTCTTT | CASSSLRGNTEAFF
TRBJ2-7 | - | TRBD1 | TRBV9 | TGTGCCAGCAGCGTAGGGCAGGGGGACTACGAGCAGTACTTC | CASSVGQGDYEQYF
TRBJ1-1 | few | - | TRBV27 | TGTGCCAGCAGTTTAGACAGAAACCTTGAAGCTTTCTTT | CASSLDRNLEAFF
TRBJ2-1 | - | - | TRBV5-1 | TGCGCCAGCAGAGAAGGAGGGTTACCGAGCAATGAGCAGTTCTTC | CASREGGLPSNEQFF
TRBJ2-7 | - | - | TRBV5-4 | TGTGCCAGCAGCCCCTGGGACGGACACTACGAGCAGTACTTC | CASSPWDGHYEQYF
TRBJ1-3 | - | - | TRBV9 | TGTGCCAGCAGCGTTTCCAGGGCTGCTGGAAACACCATATATTTT | CASSVSRAAGNTIYF
TRBJ1-2 | - | - | TRBV4-3 | TGCGCCAGCAGCCAAGAAGTCAGACCTAACTATGGCTACACCTTC | CASSQEVRPNYGYTF
TRBJ2-4 | - | - | TRBV9 | TGTGCCAGCAGCGTAGGGTTTCAGAAAAACATTCAGTACTTC | CASSVGFQKNIQYF
TRBJ2-7 | - | TRBD1 | TRBV7-9 | TGTGCCAGCACCCCTGGGGCAGGGGGCTACGAGCAGTACTTC | CASTPGAGGYEQYF
TRBJ2-2 | - | - | TRBV29-1 | TGCAGCGTTGAAGGCAGGGTTGCCGGGGAGCTGTTTTTT | CSVEGRVAGELFF
TRBJ2-5 | once | - | TRBV4-3 | TGCGCCAGCAGCCAATCGTGGCAGGGGAGCCAAGAGACCCAGTACTTC | CASSQSWQGSQETQYF
TRBJ2-7 | - | - | TRBV5-8 | TGTGCCAGCAGCCCCTACCGGGGATACGAGCAGTACTTC | CASSPYRGYEQYF
TRBJ2-1 | once | TRBD2 | TRBV6-4 | TGTGCCAGCAGTGACTCGACCGGGAGGGCCGATGAGCAGTTCTTC | CASSDSTGRADEQFF
TRBJ2-1 | once | - | TRBV21-1 | TGTGCCAGCAGGAGATCACAGGAAAACAATGAGCAGTTCTTC | CASRRSQENNEQFF
TRBJ2-3 | - | TRBD1 | TRBV7-2 | TGTGCCAGCAGCCCCGGCAGGGGGCCGGGAGATACGCAGTATTTT | CASSPGRGPGDTQYF
TRBJ2-7 | - | - | TRBV5-1 | TGCGCCAGCAGTTTGGGGACGGTGGAGCAGTACTTC | CASSLGTVEQYF
TRBJ2-2 | - | - | TRBV5-6 | TGTGCCAGCAGCTCCTCGTCCATGCGGGAGCTGTTTTTT | CASSSSSMRELFF
TRBJ2-7 | - | - | TRBV2 | TGTGCCAGCAGTGTGGAGGGTAGGGACGCCCTCTACGAGCAGTACTTC | CASSVEGRDALYEQYF
TRBJ2-1 | - | - | TRBV19 | TGTGCCAGTACCTTGGACCGCGAGGGTTACAATGAGCAGTTCTTC | CASTLDREGYNEQFF